One sample yielded the 27 T cell receptor beta chains listed below, sequenced in a study of cytomegalovirus exposure and HLA in healthy donors. The PCR ran on 60 Vbeta and 13 Jbeta primers. Sequencing was performed with immunoSEQ multiplex PCR; in TCRdb, only in-frame clones are kept and a portion is missing. Here the sample spans about 120,000 clones, around 80% being singletons. The sequenced sample was PBMCs. All receptors derive from a female donor in good health and CMV-seronegative.

The rearrangement links TRBV7-8 to TRBJ1-2; D is possibly TRBD1 (5 bases). Germline V gives CDR1 SGHVS, CDR2 FQNEAQ. This CDR3 comprises 19 residues. Trimming removed 1 base from V and 4 bases from J, with 25 bases in between. CDR3 sequence reads: CASSLELVRAIDSRYGYTF. For the CDR3, the DNA is TGTGCCAGCAGCTTAGAACTGGTCAGGGCGATCGACAGCCGCTATGGCTACACCTTC.

The V and J genes are TRBV7-2 and TRBJ2-7; D unresolved. Trimming stripped 5 bases from V and 0 bases from J, with 11 bases between. This CDR3 is 14 amino acids long. Per germline, CDR1 SGHTA and CDR2 FQGNSA. CDR3 amino acids: CASSQTRSSYEQYF. The CDR3 nucleotides are TGTGCCAGCAGCCAAACGCGTAGCTCCTACGAGCAGTACTTC.

V gene TRBV27 combines with J gene TRBJ2-2, with TRBD2 matching over 7 bases. The CDR3 runs 14 residues. Germline loops: CDR1 MNHEY, CDR2 SMNVEV (reference sequence). Losses at the gene ends were 3 bases for V and 5 bases for J; bases not matched to a gene: 3. The CDR3 spells CASSLKGGTGELFF. CDR3 sequence (DNA): TGTGCCAGCAGTTTGAAGGGAGGGACCGGGGAGCTGTTTTTT.

This chain links TRBV21-1 with TRBJ1-5. TRBV21-1 is classified as a pseudogene. The CDR3 spans 17 residues. The CDR3 region has the DNA TGTGCTCAGCGATCAGTTGCGGGGCCCAGGCCTAATCAGCCCCAGCATTTT. It yields the protein CAQRSVAGPRPNQPQHF.

This sequence joins TRBV7-2 and TRBJ2-7; D gene unclear. Trimming pared 0 bases from V and 4 bases from J, leaving 10 bases between. The CDR3 spans 14 residues. Germline V gene lookup returns CDR1 SGHTA and CDR2 FQGNSA. In DNA, the CDR3 is TGTGCCAGCAGCTTAGCGGCACAAAAATACGAGCAGTACTTC. Its translation is CASSLAAQKYEQYF.

The chain's CDR3 is CASSPPGSGGRYEQYF. The CDR3, as DNA: TGTGCCAGCAGCCCCCCGGGTAGCGGGGGTCGTTACGAGCAGTACTTC. The chain links TRBV5-4 to TRBJ2-7; TRBD2 matches 9 bases. With V trimmed by 4 bases and J by 4 bases, 12 bases remained unmatched. Germline assignment: CDR1 SGHNT and CDR2 YYREEE (reference sequence). This CDR3 contains 16 residues.

The chain uses TRBV9 and TRBJ1-1; maybe TRBD1 (6 bases). The CDR3 is 18 amino acids. CDR1 SGDLS and CDR2 YYNGEE come from the germline V gene. The V gene lost 1 base and the J gene lost 7 bases, with 26 bases spanning the gap. CDR3 amino acids: CASSVSTETRGAPYEAFF. In nucleotides, the CDR3 is TGTGCCAGCAGCGTATCCACCGAAACCCGGGGGGCGCCATATGAAGCTTTCTTT. Full variable domain (missing parts from reference TRBV9 and TRBJ1-1): DSGVTQTPKHLITATGQRVTLRCSPRSGDLSVYWYQQSLDQGLQFLIQYYNGEERAKGNILERFSAQQFPDLHSELNLSSLELGDSALYFCASSVSTETRGAPYEAFFGQGTRLTVV.

V is TRBV11-2 and J is TRBJ1-6; D is uncertain. Germline assignment: CDR1 SGHAT and CDR2 FQNNGV. This CDR3 is 17 amino acids long. The V end was cut by 5 bases, the J end by 8 bases, with 22 bases between. CDR3 nucleotide sequence: TGTGCCAGCAGCCCTATCCCCGAGGCTCGGTTTGATTCACCCCTCCACTTT. Protein product: CASSPIPEARFDSPLHF. Combining the CDR3 with reference TRBV11-2 and TRBJ1-6 gives the whole variable domain EAGVAQSPRYKIIEKRQSVAFWCNPISGHATLYWYQQILGQGPKLLIQFQNNGVVDDSQLPKDRFSAERLKGVDSTLKIQPAKLEDSAVYLCASSPIPEARFDSPLHFGNGTRLTVT.

The gene calls are TRBV5-1 and TRBJ2-2; D may be TRBD2 (6 bases). V was pared by 2 bases and J by 4 bases, with 12 bases between. Germline-derived CDR1 and CDR2 are SGHRS and YFSETQ. This CDR3 spans 15 amino acids. DNA for the CDR3: TGCGCCAGCAGCTTTAAGCGGGTGGGCACCGGGGAGCTGTTTTTT. It yields the protein CASSFKRVGTGELFF.

This clone was seen just once. V is TRBV9 and J is TRBJ2-3; 8 bases agree with TRBD2. This CDR3 region has 15 residues. Germline V gene data show CDR1 as SGDLS and CDR2 as YYNGEE. V lost 3 bases and J lost 4; bases outside the gene matches: 7. As DNA, the CDR3 is TGTGCCAGCAGCGAGTCGGGGGGGCGGGCAGATACGCAGTATTTT. This translates into CASSESGGRADTQYF.

V gene TRBV7-9 combines with J gene TRBJ2-5; TRBD2 matches at 10 bases. V gave up 1 base and J gave up 1 base; unmatched junction bases: 9. CDR1 SEHNR and CDR2 FQNEAQ come from the germline V gene (reference sequence). This CDR3 spans 18 amino acids. In DNA, the CDR3 is TGTGCCAGCAGCTTAGTCGGTGGTAGCGGGGGGCGCCAAGAGACCCAGTACTTC. The encoded protein is CASSLVGGSGGRQETQYF.

The chain joins TRBV6-6 to TRBJ1-6; no clear D gene. In germline, CDR1 is MNHNY, CDR2 SVGAGI (reference sequence). CDR3 size: 16 residues. V was pared by 6 bases and J by 0 bases, with 12 bases between. The CDR3 region is CASSGSGSSYNSPLHF. CDR3 DNA sequence: TGTGCCAGCAGCGGGTCGGGAAGCTCCTATAATTCACCCCTCCACTTT.

V is TRBV5-6 and J is TRBJ1-2; D gene uncertain. CDR1 is SGHDT and CDR2 is YYEEEE in the germline V gene. Trimming took 0 bases from V and 4 from J, leaving 10 bases between them. The CDR3 totals 14 residues. The CDR3 region is CASSLATASYGYTF. Here the CDR3 DNA reads TGTGCCAGCAGCTTGGCCACAGCTTCCTATGGCTACACCTTC.

This clone was counted a few times. The chain uses TRBV4-2 and TRBJ2-7; the match to TRBD1 covers 10 bases. Losses at the gene ends were 3 bases for V and 3 bases for J; bases not matched to a gene: 5. CDR3 length: 15 amino acids. CDR1 is LGHNA, CDR2 YNFKEQ, per germline. DNA for the CDR3: TGTGCCAGCAGCCAGGATGACAGGGGGCGCTACGAGCAGTACTTC. Translation: CASSQDDRGRYEQYF.

This chain joins TRBV10-3 and TRBJ1-5; TRBD1 might be the D (5 bases). Germline V gene sequence: CDR1 ENHRY, CDR2 SYGVKD. This CDR3 spans 14 amino acids. V was pared by 5 bases and J by 7 bases, with 15 bases between. CDR3 coding DNA: TGTGCCATCAGTACCGGGGGAGGTGGGCAGCCCCAGCATTTT. As protein: CAISTGGGGQPQHF.

The rearrangement uses TRBV7-9 and TRBJ1-1, with 8 positions matching TRBD1. J was trimmed by 4 bases and V by 1 base; bases with no gene match: 2. This CDR3 comprises 14 residues. Germline CDR1 reads SEHNR; CDR2 reads FQNEAQ (reference sequence). Here the CDR3 reads CASSLEGQATEAFF. The CDR3 nucleotides are TGTGCCAGCAGCTTAGAGGGACAGGCCACTGAAGCTTTCTTT.

V usage is TRBV18 and J usage is TRBJ1-2, with D hard to call. Germline CDR1 and CDR2: KGHSH and LQKENI. The CDR3 extends over 16 amino acids. Trimming stripped 1 base from V and 0 bases from J, with 12 bases between. CDR3 amino acids: CASSPLQAKSNYGYTF. The CDR3 DNA reads as TGTGCCAGCTCACCACTCCAAGCGAAATCTAACTATGGCTACACCTTC.

The chain has TRBV30 and TRBJ2-7; D unresolved. CDR1 is GTSNPN, CDR2 SVGIG, per germline (reference sequence). The germline V and J ends were trimmed by 0 bases and 4 bases, with 7 bases remaining between them. The CDR3 is 12 amino acids. For the CDR3, the DNA is TGTGCCTGGAGTGTCAACGGTTACGAGCAGTACTTC. It is translated as CAWSVNGYEQYF. The full variable domain, completed using reference TRBV30 and TRBJ2-7, is SQTIHQWPATLVQPVGSPLSLECTVEGTSNPNLYWYRQAAGRGLQLLFYSVGIGQISSEVPQNLSASRPQDRQFILSSKKLLLSDSGFYLCAWSVNGYEQYFGPGTRLTVT.

This chain connects TRBV29-1 to TRBJ1-1; 10 bases line up with TRBD1. The germline CDR1 and CDR2 sequences are SQVTM and ANQGSEA. CDR3 length: 14 residues. The V gene end was trimmed by 6 bases and the J gene end by 1 base; junction bases not matched to a gene: 5. This CDR3 reads CSVLDRGKNTEAFF. The CDR3 DNA is TGCAGCGTGTTGGACAGGGGGAAGAACACTGAAGCTTTCTTT. Based on the CDR3 plus reference TRBV29-1 and TRBJ1-1, the full variable domain is SAVISQKPSRDICQRGTSLTIQCQVDSQVTMMFWYRQQPGQSLTLIATANQGSEATYESGFVIDKFPISRPNLTFSTLTVSNMSPEDSSIYLCSVLDRGKNTEAFFGQGTRLTVV.

V and J are TRBV4-3 and TRBJ2-3, with TRBD2 as a possible D gene (5 bases). In germline, CDR1 is LGHNA, CDR2 YSLEER. CDR3 length: 17 residues. V was clipped by 0 bases and J by 6 bases, with 19 bases between them. The CDR3 is CASSQDRGSRVADTQYF. The DNA for the CDR3 is TGCGCCAGCAGCCAAGATCGGGGTTCTCGGGTCGCGGATACGCAGTATTTT.

This clone came up a few times. V is TRBV7-6 and J is TRBJ2-7, with a possible D match to TRBD2 (5 bases). The CDR3 has 14 amino acids. Germline CDR1 is SGHVS and CDR2 is FNYEAQ. Trimming removed 1 base from V and 6 bases from J, with 13 bases in between. The CDR3 region has the DNA TGTGCCAGCAGCTTAGGTGGGAGTGTTTTCGAGCAGTACTTC. Amino acid sequence: CASSLGGSVFEQYF.

This clone was detected only a few times. This chain uses TRBV6-1 with TRBJ2-3; 11 positions agree with TRBD2. Germline CDR1 is MNHNS and CDR2 is SASEGT. The CDR3 runs 17 residues. V dropped 4 bases and J dropped 0; count of bases not matched to a gene: 6. CDR3 in DNA: TGTGCCAGCAGTGGGTCTAGCGGGGGGCATAGCACAGATACGCAGTATTTT. It translates to CASSGSSGGHSTDTQYF.

The chain combines TRBV9 with TRBJ2-7; 7 positions agree with TRBD1. Unmatched junction bases numbered 4, after V lost 4 bases and J lost 0 bases. This CDR3 has 14 amino acids. Germline values: CDR1 SGDLS, CDR2 YYNGEE. The CDR3 sequence is CASSLGDSSYEQYF. The CDR3 bases are TGTGCCAGCAGCTTAGGGGACAGCTCCTACGAGCAGTACTTC.

V usage is TRBV7-2 and J usage is TRBJ2-1; a weak D match, TRBD1 (5 bases). The CDR3 covers 15 residues. Trimming cost V 4 bases and J 5 bases, with 15 bases left between them. Germline-derived CDR1 and CDR2 are SGHTA and FQGNSA. The CDR3 coding sequence is TGTGCCAGCAGCTATATGCTCAGGGTCCACAATGAGCAGTTCTTC. This sequence encodes CASSYMLRVHNEQFF.

This chain uses TRBV5-5 with TRBJ2-2; maybe TRBD2 (5 bases). The ends were cut back, 2 bases at V and 3 bases at J, with 14 bases in the middle. The CDR3 extends over 16 amino acids. Germline values: CDR1 SGHKS, CDR2 YYEKEE (reference sequence). As DNA, the CDR3 is TGTGCCAGCAGCTTACGACCCGACGGGGACACCGGGGAGCTGTTTTTT. Residues: CASSLRPDGDTGELFF.

CDR3 residues: CASSSAGAPSRTDTQYF. The DNA for the CDR3 is TGTGCCAGCAGCTCGGCGGGGGCCCCATCTCGCACAGATACGCAGTATTTT. The V gene is TRBV13, the J gene TRBJ2-3, with a tentative D call TRBD2 (7 bases). V was trimmed by 4 bases and J by 1 base, leaving 18 bases between them. The CDR3 runs to 17 residues. Germline V CDR1 and CDR2: PRHDT, FYEKMQ (reference sequence).

V usage is TRBV27 and J usage is TRBJ2-1, with TRBD1 identical over 7 bases. The CDR3 is made up of 14 amino acids. The V segment lost 6 bases and the J segment 3 bases; nucleotides outside the gene matches: 5. Looked up from germline, CDR1 is MNHEY and CDR2 is SMNVEV (reference sequence). CDR3 amino acids: CASSPGGLYNEQFF. DNA of the CDR3: TGTGCCAGCAGCCCAGGGGGTCTCTACAATGAGCAGTTCTTC.